One and the same sample provided the 21 T cell receptor beta chains below, sequenced in a study of shared clonotypes between healthy human individuals. Produced via immunoSEQ multiplex PCR; TCRdb's table is partial and in-frame only. The sample shows 550,000 to 850,000 clones, over 55% of them seen only once. The sequencing input was memory CD4+ T cells sorted from blood. The subset is: CD45RA-negative fraction. The receptors here all came from a woman in her twenties or thirties in good health.

This clone has a handful of counts. A much larger clone lies one base from this, so it may be a read error. This same CDR3 is encoded by further DNA sequences in the sample. The chain joins TRBV7-6 to TRBJ1-1, with D uncertain. In germline, CDR1 is SGHVS, CDR2 FNYEAQ. Trimming took 5 bases from V and 3 from J, leaving 10 bases between them. The CDR3 contains 13 residues. CDR3 protein: CASSAQRDTEAFF. The CDR3 DNA reads as TGTGCCAGCAGCGCCCAAAGGGACACTGAAGCTTTCTTT.

This chain connects TRBV5-1 to TRBJ1-2; D call uncertain. V was pared by 5 bases and J by 6 bases, with 17 bases between. The CDR3 length is 14 residues. In germline, CDR1 is SGHRS, CDR2 YFSETQ. The CDR3 bases are TGCGCCAGCAGGGATGGCGGACCGCTCGATGGCTACACCTTC. Translating gives CASRDGGPLDGYTF.

The chain combines TRBV6-4 with TRBJ2-1; 10 bases fit TRBD2. This CDR3 has 14 residues. V lost 6 bases to trimming and J lost 10 bases; unmatched junction nucleotides: 9. Germline V CDR1 and CDR2: MRHNA, SNTAGT. CDR3 in amino acids: CASRPSGSRSEQFF. As DNA, the CDR3 is TGTGCCAGCAGACCTAGCGGGAGTAGGTCGGAGCAGTTCTTC.

This clone appeared a few times. The genes are TRBV2 and TRBJ2-1; D is possibly TRBD1 (6 bases). The CDR3 is made up of 12 amino acids. V gave up 6 bases and J gave up 13 bases, with 16 bases separating them. Germline loops: CDR1 SNHLY, CDR2 FYNNEI. The CDR3 is CASSHPGGLQFF. Here the CDR3 DNA reads TGTGCCAGCAGCCACCCTGGGGGCTTACAGTTCTTC.

The rearrangement joins TRBV5-6 to TRBJ2-1; TRBD2 matches 8 bases. Trimming took 2 bases from V and 7 from J; bases not matched to a gene: 5. Germline CDR1 SGHDT, CDR2 YYEEEE. This CDR3 region has 14 residues. The CDR3 region is CASSFSREGNEQFF. The CDR3 coding sequence is TGTGCCAGCAGCTTTAGCCGGGAGGGTAATGAGCAGTTCTTC.

V and J are TRBV5-4 and TRBJ1-2, with a tentative D call TRBD1 (5 bases). Trimming left V 4 bases short and J 8 bases short, with 21 bases between. This CDR3 region has 15 residues. Germline CDR1 SGHNT, CDR2 YYREEE (reference sequence). The CDR3 bases are TGTGCCAGCAGCCTCCGCGGGGGGACCCTTCGGGGCTACACCTTC. It codes for CASSLRGGTLRGYTF.

V usage is TRBV21-1 and J usage is TRBJ1-2. TRBV21-1 is recorded as a pseudogene. The CDR3 is 21 amino acids. The CDR3 sequence: CASSKVWTLPRRPPWNYGYTF. CDR3 coding DNA: TGTGCCAGCAGCAAAGTCTGGACTTTACCTAGGAGGCCACCCTGGAACTATGGCTACACCTTC.

The chain links TRBV19 to TRBJ2-7; no definite D call. This CDR3 comprises 14 residues. V dropped 1 base and J dropped 3 bases, with 10 bases sitting between them. From germline, CDR1 is LNHDA and CDR2 SQIVND (reference sequence). As DNA, the CDR3 is TGTGCCAGTAGTATAGGGCAGAGCAACTACGAGCAGTACTTC. Its translation is CASSIGQSNYEQYF.

This clone has only a few counts. J is TRBJ2-3 and V is TRBV5-1, with a tentative D call TRBD1 (6 bases). Germline CDR1 SGHRS, CDR2 YFSETQ. The CDR3 extends over 14 amino acids. Trimming cost V 7 bases and J 6 bases, with 18 bases left between them. The CDR3 bases are TGCGCCAGCGGGGGACAAGGGATTATGGATACGCAGTATTTT. Protein sequence: CASGGQGIMDTQYF.

The chain uses TRBV9 and TRBJ1-1; 7 bases are a match to TRBD1. With 0 bases clipped from V and 4 bases from J, the junction kept 15 bases outside the gene matches. This CDR3 contains 18 residues. Germline CDR1 and CDR2: SGDLS and YYNGEE. CDR3 region: CASSVVEVLGDRLTEAFF. CDR3 nucleotide sequence: TGTGCCAGCAGCGTAGTAGAGGTTCTCGGGGACAGACTCACTGAAGCTTTCTTT.

The chain uses TRBV4-2 and TRBJ2-3; the match to TRBD2 covers 14 bases. Germline trimming cut 1 base from V and 4 bases from J; bases unmatched to any gene: 4. This CDR3 region has 17 residues. CDR1 is LGHNA, CDR2 YNFKEQ, per germline. CDR3 DNA: TGTGCCAGCAGCCAAGGACTAGCGGGAGGGCCCGCAGATACGCAGTATTTT. As protein: CASSQGLAGGPADTQYF.

This chain connects TRBV15 to TRBJ2-7; a possible D gene is TRBD2 (6 bases). V lost 4 bases and J 3 bases, leaving 19 bases between the germline ends. CDR3 length: 16 amino acids. CDR1 LNHNV and CDR2 YYDKDF come from the germline V gene (reference sequence). Here the CDR3 DNA reads TGTGCCACCAGCACCGGAGGGAGAGACACCGACTACGAGCAGTACTTC. Translating gives CATSTGGRDTDYEQYF.

This chain joins TRBV7-3 and TRBJ2-5; maybe TRBD2 (5 bases). Germline-derived CDR1 and CDR2 are SGHTA and FQGTGA. V lost 1 base to trimming and J lost 4 bases, with 7 bases between them. This CDR3 is built from 13 residues. CDR3 sequence (DNA): TGTGCCAGCAGCTTAATGAGCGGAGAGACCCAGTACTTC. Translated: CASSLMSGETQYF.

The chain employs TRBV6-1 and TRBJ1-5; D unclear. V was trimmed by 1 base and J by 8 bases, leaving 15 bases between them. CDR3 length equals 15 residues. From germline, CDR1 is MNHNS and CDR2 SASEGT. This chain's CDR3 is CASSEDEGRIKPQHF. The CDR3 nucleotides read TGTGCCAGCAGTGAAGATGAGGGCAGGATAAAGCCCCAGCATTTT.

This clone was observed a handful of times. V and J are TRBV2 and TRBJ2-7; 10 nucleotides line up with TRBD2. This CDR3 comprises 15 residues. V lost 0 bases to trimming and J lost 3 bases; unmatched junction nucleotides: 2. Germline CDR1 is SNHLY and CDR2 is FYNNEI. The CDR3 protein is CASSEAGTSVYEQYF. As DNA, the CDR3 is TGTGCCAGCAGTGAAGCCGGGACTAGCGTCTACGAGCAGTACTTC.

The gene calls are TRBV6-5 and TRBJ2-5; D is unresolved. Germline V gene data show CDR1 as MNHEY and CDR2 as SVGAGI. The CDR3 loop spans 12 amino acids. Trimming pared 7 bases from V and 4 bases from J, leaving 10 bases between. The CDR3 sequence: CASNRLGETQYF. The CDR3 DNA follows: TGTGCCAGCAACCGACTCGGAGAGACCCAGTACTTC.

V usage is TRBV28 and J usage is TRBJ1-2; D is uncertain. CDR3 length: 13 amino acids. Germline V lookup: CDR1 MDHEN, CDR2 SYDVKM. Trimming shortened V by 2 bases and J by 1 base, and 5 bases separated the two germline ends. The CDR3 DNA reads TGTGCCAGCAGTTTACAGAATAACTATGGCTACACCTTC. It specifies CASSLQNNYGYTF.

The rearrangement joins TRBV27 to TRBJ2-2, with TRBD1 identical over 8 bases. V was clipped by 3 bases and J by 1 base; unmatched bases: 13. This CDR3 is 19 amino acids long. The germline gives CDR1 MNHEY, CDR2 SMNVEV (reference sequence). The CDR3 reads CASSFLPGQGTLNTGELFF. Written as DNA, the CDR3 is TGTGCCAGCAGTTTCCTCCCCGGACAGGGAACCTTGAACACCGGGGAGCTGTTTTTT.

Many counts were recorded for this clone. The same CDR3 also results from other DNA sequences found in this sample. The chain combines TRBV30 with TRBJ1-5, with D unclear. Germline CDR1 GTSNPN, CDR2 SVGIG (reference sequence). The CDR3 has 13 amino acids. Trimming took off 1 base at V and 2 bases at J, with 6 bases between the two ends. The CDR3 protein is CAWSGGGNQPQHF. The CDR3 region has the DNA TGTGCCTGGAGTGGGGGAGGCAATCAGCCCCAGCATTTT.

This rearrangement joins TRBV6-6 to TRBJ2-7; D possibly corresponds to TRBD2 (5 bases). Trimming removed 7 bases from V and 3 bases from J, with 13 bases in between. The CDR3 extends over 13 amino acids. CDR1 is MNHNY and CDR2 is SVGAGI in the germline V gene (reference sequence). The CDR3 DNA reads as TGTGCCAGCAAGAAGGGAGAGGACTACGAGCAGTACTTC. Translation: CASKKGEDYEQYF.

The V and J genes are TRBV19 and TRBJ2-5; 8 bases map to TRBD1. The DNA end lines up better with TRBJ2-7; the J call may be wrong. Per the germline V gene, CDR1 is LNHDA and CDR2 is SQIVND (reference sequence). The length of the CDR3 is 14 residues. Here the CDR3 reads CASAKGQVAYEQYF. CDR3 nucleotide sequence: TGTGCCAGTGCCAAGGGACAGGTCGCCTACGAGCAGTACTTC.